This T cell receptor beta chain was sequenced in a study of CD8+ T cells in alopecia areata. Sequencing relied on a cDNA template that was reverse transcribed from extracted RNA. Produced via immunoSEQ multiplex PCR; TCRdb's table is partial and in-frame only. The data contain about 190,000 clones, roughly 60% of them singletons. Study-level points and caveats: Lesional scalp, notably in alopecia totalis/universalis, had clonality above that of normal scalp. Numerous expanded lesional clones remained in scalp and blood during tofacitinib.

This clone was seen only a few times. The antigen is unknown. Other DNA variants within this sample encode the same CDR3. Germline CDR1 reads SQVTM; CDR2 reads ANQGSEA. CDR3 length: 12 amino acids. The germline V and J ends were trimmed by 4 bases and 2 bases, with 6 bases remaining between them. Treatment: oral pan-JAK inhibitor, 5-10 mg twice daily. The specimen comprised CD4+ T cells sorted from blood, sampled at week 24, from a patient treated with tofacitinib. The chain combines TRBV29-1 with TRBJ1-5; D gene uncertain. The sequence was obtained from a human donor with alopecia areata. CDR3 bases: TGCAGCGTTGGGGCAGGCAATCAGCCCCAGCATTTT. It codes for CSVGAGNQPQHF. The full variable domain, with the rest looked up from reference TRBV29-1 and TRBJ1-5, is SAVISQKPSRDICQRGTSLTIQCQVDSQVTMMFWYRQQPGQSLTLIATANQGSEATYESGFVIDKFPISRPNLTFSTLTVSNMSPEDSSIYLCSVGAGNQPQHFGDGTRLSIL.